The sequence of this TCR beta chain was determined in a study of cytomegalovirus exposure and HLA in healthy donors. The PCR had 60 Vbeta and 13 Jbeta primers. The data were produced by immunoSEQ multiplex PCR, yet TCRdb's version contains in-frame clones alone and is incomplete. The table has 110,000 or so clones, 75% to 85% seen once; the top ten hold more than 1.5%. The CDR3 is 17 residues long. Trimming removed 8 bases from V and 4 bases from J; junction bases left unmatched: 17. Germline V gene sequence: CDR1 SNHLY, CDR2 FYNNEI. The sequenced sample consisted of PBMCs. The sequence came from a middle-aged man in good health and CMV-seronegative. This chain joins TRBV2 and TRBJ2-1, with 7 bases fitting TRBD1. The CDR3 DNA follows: TGTGCCAGCCAACAGAGGAACCGGGACAGACTTTACAATGAGCAGTTCTTC. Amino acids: CASQQRNRDRLYNEQFF.